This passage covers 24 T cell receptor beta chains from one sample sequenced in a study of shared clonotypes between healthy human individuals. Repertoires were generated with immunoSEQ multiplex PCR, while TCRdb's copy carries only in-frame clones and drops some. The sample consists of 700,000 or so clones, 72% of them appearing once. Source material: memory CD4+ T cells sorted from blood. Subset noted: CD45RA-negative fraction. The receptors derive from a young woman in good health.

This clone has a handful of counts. CDR3 region: CSAAMGYGYTF. The CDR3 coding sequence is TGCAGTGCTGCTATGGGGTATGGCTACACCTTC. The chain combines TRBV20-1 with TRBJ1-2; the D is unclear. Germline CDR1 DFQATT, CDR2 SNEGSKA (reference sequence). This CDR3 is built from 11 residues. Trimming took 5 bases from V and 5 from J, leaving 9 bases between them.

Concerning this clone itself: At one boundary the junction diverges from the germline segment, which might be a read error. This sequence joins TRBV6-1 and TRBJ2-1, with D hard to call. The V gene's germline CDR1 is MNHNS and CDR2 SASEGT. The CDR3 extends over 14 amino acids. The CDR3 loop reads CAISETKTYNEQFF. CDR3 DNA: TGTGCCATCAGTGAAACGAAGACCTACAATGAGCAGTTCTTC.

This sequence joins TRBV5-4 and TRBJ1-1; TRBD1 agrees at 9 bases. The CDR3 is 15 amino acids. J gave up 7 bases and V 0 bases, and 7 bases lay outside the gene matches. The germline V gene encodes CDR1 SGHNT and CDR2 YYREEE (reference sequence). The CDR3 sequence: CASSLGGQGKVEAFF. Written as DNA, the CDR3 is TGTGCCAGCAGCTTGGGGGGACAGGGAAAGGTTGAAGCTTTCTTT.

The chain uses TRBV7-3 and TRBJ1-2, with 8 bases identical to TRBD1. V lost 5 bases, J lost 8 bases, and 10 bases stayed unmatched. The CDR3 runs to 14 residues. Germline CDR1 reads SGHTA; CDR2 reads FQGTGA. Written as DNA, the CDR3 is TGTGCCAGCAGCCCTCGACAGGGGCTGGGCGGCTACACCTTC. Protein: CASSPRQGLGGYTF.

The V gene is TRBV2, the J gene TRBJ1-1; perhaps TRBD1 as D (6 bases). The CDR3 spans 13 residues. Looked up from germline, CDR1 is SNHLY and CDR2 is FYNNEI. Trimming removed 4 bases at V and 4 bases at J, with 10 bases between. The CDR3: CASSVGGPTEAFF. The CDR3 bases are TGTGCCAGCAGTGTGGGGGGGCCCACTGAAGCTTTCTTT.

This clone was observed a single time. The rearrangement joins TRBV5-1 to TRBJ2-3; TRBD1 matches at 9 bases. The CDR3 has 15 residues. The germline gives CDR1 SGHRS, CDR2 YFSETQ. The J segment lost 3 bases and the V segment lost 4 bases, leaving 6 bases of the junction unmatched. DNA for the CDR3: TGCGCCAGCAGCGGGACAGGGTTTGGTACAGATACGCAGTATTTT. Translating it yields CASSGTGFGTDTQYF.

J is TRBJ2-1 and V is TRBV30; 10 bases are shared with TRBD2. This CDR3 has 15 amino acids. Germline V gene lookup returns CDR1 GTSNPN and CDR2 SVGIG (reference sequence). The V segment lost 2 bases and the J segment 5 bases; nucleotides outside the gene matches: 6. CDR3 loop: CAWSHPGLANNEQFF. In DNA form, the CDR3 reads TGTGCCTGGAGTCACCCGGGACTAGCGAACAATGAGCAGTTCTTC.

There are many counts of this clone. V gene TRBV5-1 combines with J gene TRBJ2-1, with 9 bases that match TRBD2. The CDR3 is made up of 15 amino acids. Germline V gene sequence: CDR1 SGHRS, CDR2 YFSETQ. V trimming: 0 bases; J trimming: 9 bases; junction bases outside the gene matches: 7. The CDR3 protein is CASSLEASGNSEQFF. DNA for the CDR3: TGCGCCAGCAGCTTGGAGGCTAGCGGGAACAGTGAGCAGTTCTTC.

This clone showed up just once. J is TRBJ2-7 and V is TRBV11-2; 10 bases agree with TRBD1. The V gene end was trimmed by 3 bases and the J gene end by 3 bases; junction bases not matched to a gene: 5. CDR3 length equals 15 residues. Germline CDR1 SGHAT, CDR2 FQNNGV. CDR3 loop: CASSFDGTGVYEQYF. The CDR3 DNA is TGTGCCAGCAGCTTTGATGGGACAGGGGTCTACGAGCAGTACTTC.

The CDR3 loop is CASSSQGNQPQHF. The CDR3 DNA reads TGCGCCAGCAGTTCACAGGGTAATCAGCCCCAGCATTTT. The genes are TRBV5-1 and TRBJ1-5; weak D call: TRBD1 (6 bases). Between the trimmed V and J ends, which lost 5 bases and 4 bases, there was a span of 10 bases. The germline V gene has CDR1 SGHRS and CDR2 YFSETQ. The CDR3 is made up of 13 amino acids.

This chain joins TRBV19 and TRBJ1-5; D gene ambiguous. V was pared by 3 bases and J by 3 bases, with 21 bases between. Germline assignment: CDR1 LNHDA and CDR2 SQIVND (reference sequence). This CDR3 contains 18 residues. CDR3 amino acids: CASSILSSAAEHNQPQHF. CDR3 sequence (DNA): TGTGCCAGTAGTATTTTGAGTTCGGCAGCCGAACACAATCAGCCCCAGCATTTT.

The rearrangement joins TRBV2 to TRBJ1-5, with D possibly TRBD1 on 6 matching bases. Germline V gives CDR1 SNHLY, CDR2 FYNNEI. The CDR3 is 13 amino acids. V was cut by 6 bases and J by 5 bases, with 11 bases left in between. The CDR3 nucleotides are TGTGCCAGCAGCGGGACACCTCATCAGCCCCAGCATTTT. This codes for CASSGTPHQPQHF.

The DNA of the CDR3 is TGTGCCAGCAGCTGGGACAAGCAGGGTACGCAGTATTTT. Translation: CASSWDKQGTQYF. The genes are TRBV7-2 and TRBJ2-3; possibly TRBD1 for D (6 bases). The CDR3 has 13 residues. Germline CDR1 SGHTA, CDR2 FQGNSA. V lost 4 bases and J 8 bases, leaving 13 bases between the germline ends.

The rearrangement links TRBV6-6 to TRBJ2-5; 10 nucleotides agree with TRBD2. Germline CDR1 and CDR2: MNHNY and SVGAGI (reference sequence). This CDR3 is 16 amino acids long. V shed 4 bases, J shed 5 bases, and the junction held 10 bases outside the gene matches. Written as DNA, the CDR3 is TGTGCCAGCAGTTCTCTCATAGCGGGAGGCGTGGAGACCCAGTACTTC. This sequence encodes CASSSLIAGGVETQYF.

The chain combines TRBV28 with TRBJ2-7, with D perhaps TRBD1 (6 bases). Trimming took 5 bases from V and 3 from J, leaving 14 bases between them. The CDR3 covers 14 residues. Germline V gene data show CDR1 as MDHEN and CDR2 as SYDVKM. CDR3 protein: CASSQPRDIYEQYF. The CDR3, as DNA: TGTGCCAGCAGTCAACCCCGGGACATCTACGAGCAGTACTTC.

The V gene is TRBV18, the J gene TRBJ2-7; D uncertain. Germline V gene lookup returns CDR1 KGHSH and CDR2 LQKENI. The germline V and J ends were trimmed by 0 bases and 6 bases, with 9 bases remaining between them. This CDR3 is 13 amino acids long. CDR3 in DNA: TGTGCCAGCTCACCACCGACGAACGGCGAGCAGTACTTC. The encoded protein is CASSPPTNGEQYF.

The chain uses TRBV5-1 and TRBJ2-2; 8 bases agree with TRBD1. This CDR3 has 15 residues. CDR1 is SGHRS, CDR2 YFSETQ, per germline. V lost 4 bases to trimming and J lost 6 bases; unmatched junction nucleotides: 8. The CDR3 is CASSPPDRGAGELFF. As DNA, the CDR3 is TGCGCCAGCAGCCCGCCCGACAGGGGTGCCGGGGAGCTGTTTTTT.

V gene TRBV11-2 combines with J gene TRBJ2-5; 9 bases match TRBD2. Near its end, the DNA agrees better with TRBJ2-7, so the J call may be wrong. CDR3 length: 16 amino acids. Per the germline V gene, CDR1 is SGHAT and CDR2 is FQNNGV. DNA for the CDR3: TGTGCCAGCAGTCCTCTGACTAGCGGAAGAGCCTACGAGCAGTACTTC. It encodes CASSPLTSGRAYEQYF.

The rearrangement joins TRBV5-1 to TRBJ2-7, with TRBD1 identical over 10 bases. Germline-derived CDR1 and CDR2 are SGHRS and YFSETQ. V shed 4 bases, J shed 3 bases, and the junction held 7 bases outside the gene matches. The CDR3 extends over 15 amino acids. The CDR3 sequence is CASSAPDRGLYEQYF. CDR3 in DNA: TGCGCCAGCAGCGCCCCTGACAGGGGGCTCTACGAGCAGTACTTC.

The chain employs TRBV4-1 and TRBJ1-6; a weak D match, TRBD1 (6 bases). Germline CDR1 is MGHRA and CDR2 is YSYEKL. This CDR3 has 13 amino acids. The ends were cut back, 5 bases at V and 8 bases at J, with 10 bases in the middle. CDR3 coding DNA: TGCGCCAGCAGCAAGGACAGTTATTCACCCCTCCACTTT. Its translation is CASSKDSYSPLHF.

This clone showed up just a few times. The CDR3 protein is CASRRTSGKNEQYF. The CDR3 bases are TGTGCCAGCAGAAGGACTAGCGGGAAGAACGAGCAGTACTTC. This rearrangement joins TRBV25-1 to TRBJ2-7, with 12 positions matching TRBD2. CDR1 and CDR2 (germline): MGHDK, SYGVNS. The CDR3 has 14 residues. Unmatched junction bases numbered 5, after V lost 6 bases and J lost 5 bases.

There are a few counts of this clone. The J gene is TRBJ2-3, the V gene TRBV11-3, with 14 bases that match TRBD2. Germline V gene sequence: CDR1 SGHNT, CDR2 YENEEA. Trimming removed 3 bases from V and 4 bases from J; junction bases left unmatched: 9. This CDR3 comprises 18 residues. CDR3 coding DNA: TGTGCCAGCAGCTTCGGGACTAGCGGGAGTGGGTCCGCAGATACGCAGTATTTT. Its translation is CASSFGTSGSGSADTQYF. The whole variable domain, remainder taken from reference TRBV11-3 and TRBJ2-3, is EAGVVQSPRYKIIEKKQPVAFWCNPISGHNTLYWYLQNLGQGPELLIRYENEEAVDDSQLPKDRFSAERLKGVDSTLKIQPAELGDSAVYLCASSFGTSGSGSADTQYFGPGTRLTVL.

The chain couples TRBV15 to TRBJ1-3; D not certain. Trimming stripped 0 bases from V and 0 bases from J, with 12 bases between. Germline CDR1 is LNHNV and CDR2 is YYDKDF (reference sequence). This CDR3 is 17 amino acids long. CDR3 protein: CATSRDGLMGSGNTIYF. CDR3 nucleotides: TGTGCCACCAGCAGAGATGGGCTTATGGGCTCTGGAAACACCATATATTTT. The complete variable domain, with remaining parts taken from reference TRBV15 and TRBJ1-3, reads DAMVIQNPRYQVTQFGKPVTLSCSQTLNHNVMYWYQQKSSQAPKLLFHYYDKDFNNEADTPDNFQSRRPNTSFCFLDIRSPGLGDTAMYLCATSRDGLMGSGNTIYFGEGSWLTVV.

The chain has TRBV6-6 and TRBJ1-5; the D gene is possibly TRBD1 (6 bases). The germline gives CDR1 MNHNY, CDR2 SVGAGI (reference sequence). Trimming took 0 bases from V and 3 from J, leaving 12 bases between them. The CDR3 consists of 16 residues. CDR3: CASSYSSYRVNQPQHF. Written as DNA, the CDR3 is TGTGCCAGCAGTTACTCGAGTTACAGGGTCAATCAGCCCCAGCATTTT.